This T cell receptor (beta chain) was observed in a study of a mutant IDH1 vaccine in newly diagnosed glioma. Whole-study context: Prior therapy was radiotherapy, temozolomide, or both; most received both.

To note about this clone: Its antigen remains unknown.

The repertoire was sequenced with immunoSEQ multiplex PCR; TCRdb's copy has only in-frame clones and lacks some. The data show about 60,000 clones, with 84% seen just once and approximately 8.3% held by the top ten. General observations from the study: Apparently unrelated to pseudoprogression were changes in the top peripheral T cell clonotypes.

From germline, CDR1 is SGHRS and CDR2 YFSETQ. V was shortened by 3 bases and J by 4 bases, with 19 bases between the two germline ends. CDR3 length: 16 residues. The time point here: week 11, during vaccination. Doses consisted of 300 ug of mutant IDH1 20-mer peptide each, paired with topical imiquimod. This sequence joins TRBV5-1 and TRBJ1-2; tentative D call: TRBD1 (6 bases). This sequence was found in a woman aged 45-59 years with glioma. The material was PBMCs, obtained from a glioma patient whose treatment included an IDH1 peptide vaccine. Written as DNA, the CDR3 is TGCGCCAGCAGCTCGGGGGCAGGGTCATTAGTCTATGGCTACACCTTC. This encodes CASSSGAGSLVYGYTF.